This T cell receptor beta chain derives from a study of blood T cells in healthy people across ages (dated by TCRdb to 2015 to 2017). For context, the study as a whole: In model experiments, roughly one uniquely barcoded TCR beta cDNA molecule per two T cells was captured by template switching. The study analyzed two additional independent replicas of 1 million unique cDNA reads from the same blood draw for two donors, one aged 18 to 30 and one aged 80 or older. Age-related changes in TCR beta repertoire diversity were measured in the study by deep sequencing normalized with unique cDNA molecular identifiers. To avoid experimental bias, donors of different ages were randomly spread across the sequencing lanes. Four age groups were formed from the donors: young (average about 17 years), middle-aged (approximately 41), aged (about 62) and long-lived (around 82). Study-wide findings and limitations: Estimates of total diversity based on one million sequenced T cells were considered lower bounds and underestimates. The long-lived group showed more naive CD4+ T cells, fewer expanded clones and increased TCR diversity than the aged group, suggesting age selection. There was a strong correlation between observed TCR beta diversity and the percentage of naive T cells measured by flow cytometry. Because the CMV infection status of the donors was unknown, age-related changes in expanded clonotypes may potentially have been confounded. Bulk unsorted PBMC profiling prevented conclusive comparison of naive and antigen-experienced compartments. Observed TCR beta diversity per million T cells fell roughly linearly with age, and a significant reduction was already apparent by age approximately 41.

The method behind the library was 5' RACE. For sequencing, an Illumina HiSeq 2500 was employed. A second about 7 to 12 cycle PCR used a sample-barcoded 5' primer and a J-beta primer mix. A unique molecular identifier was introduced onto each TCR beta cDNA molecule by a template-switch 5' adaptor carrying 12 random nucleotides. At least 2.5 million CDR3-containing paired-end reads were obtained from each sample. First-strand cDNA was synthesized from all RNA with the Mint cDNA synthesis kit, primed by a TRBC-specific oligonucleotide. All cDNA was treated with uracil-DNA glycosylase and then went through a first 18-cycle PCR with the universal primers M1SS and BC2_uni_R. Concerning the study's data processing: Normalization of each sample was performed by random selection of 1 million high-quality reads, each carrying a distinct molecular identifier. Instead of being binned into consensus sequences, reads that shared molecular identifiers were thrown out. MiTCR, set to a Q25 quality threshold and the strictest error-elimination algorithm, was used for CDR3 identification, clonotype clustering and error correction. A nonparametric unseen species model with Euler transformation was used to estimate lower-bound total TCR beta diversity. Through fastp at Q25 and MiXCR, TCRdb rebuilt clones from the public reads, retaining in-frame beta chains. When rows share a CDR3 protein, they turn into one entry using the most common DNA and genes. The V and J calls were not made by the authors but by TCRdb's processing. The sample data list some 690,000 distinct CDR3 sequences, and 22% of these were observed just once. The ten largest clones take up roughly a fifth of the sample.

The roughly 38 donors, aged 6 to 90 years, were systemically healthy Caucasian individuals from Russia. Each donor gave 8 to 10 milliliters of peripheral blood, collected into EDTA-treated Vacutainer tubes. Ficoll-Paque density-gradient centrifugation was used to isolate PBMCs, with at least 6 million obtained per sample. Total RNA, at least 5 micrograms per sample, was extracted from PBMCs with Trizol reagent. The percentages of naive CD45RAhigh/CD27high T cells were determined by flow cytometry on a PBMC aliquot from every donor. The trim is 1 base for V and 7 bases for J, with a gap of 10 bases between the germline ends. The CDR3 runs 13 amino acids, cysteine and phenylalanine included. Only the CDR3 DNA stays, 39 bases, in frame from base 1. CDR1 and CDR2, looked up from the germline V gene, are SGHDN and FVKESK. This clonotype was observed a handful of times. Its binding antigen is unknown. One base away there is no much larger clone; base qualities are not given.

The sequencing sample was made of blood. This clonotype originated in a man between 65 and 79 years old in good health. The sequence is built from TRBV14 and TRBJ1-2; there is no confident call for the D gene. The DNA sequence reads TGTGCCAGCAGCCAAGCCACCGACGGTGGCTACACCTTC. Its protein product is CASSQATDGGYTF.